This is a list of T cell receptor beta chains from one sample in a study of shared clonotypes between healthy human individuals. TCRdb keeps only in-frame clones here, not all; method: immunoSEQ multiplex PCR. The table records around 1.9 million clones, roughly 93% of them present only once. The sample consisted of naive CD8+ T cells from PBMCs. These receptor sequences come from a man aged 18 to 30 in good health. Some clones in this sample may be carry-over from other donors' samples. Both conserved end residues are part of each CDR3. The D gene is left open where the match is weak. Not every row has a clone size; where given, it reads once, few, many or a size class.

clone_size	v_call	d_call	j_call	cdr3_nt	cdr3_aa
-	TRBV11-2	TRBD2	TRBJ2-7	TGTGCCAGCAGCTTATTGAGCGGGAGAGGCTACGAGCAGTACTTC	CASSLLSGRGYEQYF
-	TRBV7-9	-	TRBJ2-7	TGTGCCAGCGGATATGGAGGGGGGGCCGAGCAGTACTTC	CASGYGGGAEQYF
-	TRBV6-5	TRBD1	TRBJ2-3	TGTGCCAGCAGTTACGGACAGGGCACAGATACGCAGTATTTT	CASSYGQGTDTQYF
-	TRBV6-6	-	TRBJ1-5	TGTGCCAGCAGTAGGTCCGCTTATAGCAATCAGCCCCAGCATTTT	CASSRSAYSNQPQHF
-	TRBV9	-	TRBJ2-7	TGTGCCAGCAGCTCTGGACAGTCTGCAGAGCAGTACTTC	CASSSGQSAEQYF
-	TRBV7-6	TRBD1	TRBJ2-5	TGTGCCAGCAGCAAGACAGGGAGTGAGACCCAGTACTTC	CASSKTGSETQYF
-	TRBV10-3	TRBD1	TRBJ2-7	TGTGCCATCAGTGCATGGACAGGGGGCTTCTACGAGCAGTACTTC	CAISAWTGGFYEQYF
-	TRBV19	TRBD2	TRBJ2-3	TGTGCCAGTAGTATAGCGACTAGCGGGAGTCTCCCACGCACAGATACGCAGTATTTT	CASSIATSGSLPRTDTQYF
-	TRBV28	-	TRBJ2-7	TGTGCCAGCAGTGGACTCAGGAGGTCCAAGCAGTACTTC	CASSGLRRSKQYF
-	TRBV13	-	TRBJ2-5	TGTGCCAGCAGCTTAGGCCCCGCAGGGGAGACCCAGTACTTC	CASSLGPAGETQYF
-	TRBV28	-	TRBJ1-2	TGTGCCAGCATTTACAACCAGGGAAGCCCTTATGGCTACACCTTC	CASIYNQGSPYGYTF
-	TRBV7-2	TRBD2	TRBJ2-7	TGTGCCAGCAGCGTCGTATTAGCGGGAAGCTCCTACGAGCAGTACTTC	CASSVVLAGSSYEQYF
-	TRBV27	TRBD2	TRBJ2-2	TGTGCCAGCAATGAGGCCCCGGGGGGCACCGGGGAGCTGTTTTTT	CASNEAPGGTGELFF
-	TRBV6-1	-	TRBJ2-7	TGTGCCAGCAGTGAACCCCCAGAGTCGACCTACGAGCAGTACTTC	CASSEPPESTYEQYF
-	TRBV11-2	-	TRBJ2-7	TGTGCCAGCAGCTCTTCACCCTTAAAGACCGAGCAGTACTTC	CASSSSPLKTEQYF
few	TRBV25-1	TRBD1	TRBJ1-2	TGTGCCAGCAGAAGGGACAGGCTCGATGGCTACACCTTC	CASRRDRLDGYTF
once	TRBV7-8	TRBD2	TRBJ2-1	TGTGCCAGCAGCTTAGTACTAGCGGGAGGGGGTGAGCAGTTCTTC	CASSLVLAGGGEQFF
once	TRBV6-5	-	TRBJ1-2	TGTGCCAGCAGTTACGGTAGAGACTATGGCTACACCTTC	CASSYGRDYGYTF
-	TRBV9	TRBD2	TRBJ2-3	TGTGCCAGCAGCGTAGTGGCGGGAGGGCATGCAGATACGCAGTATTTT	CASSVVAGGHADTQYF
-	TRBV27	TRBD1	TRBJ1-2	TGTGCCAGCAGACAACACAGGGGTGGTGGCTACACCTTC	CASRQHRGGGYTF
-	TRBV6-5	TRBD1	TRBJ1-5	TGTGCCAGCAGATCTGACAGGGGTCCGAATCAGCCCCAGCATTTT	CASRSDRGPNQPQHF
-	TRBV15	-	TRBJ2-3	TGTGCCACCAGCAGATCCACCCCCGGGAGCGTTACAGATACGCAGTATTTT	CATSRSTPGSVTDTQYF
-	TRBV5-1	-	TRBJ2-3	TGCGCCAGCAGCTTGAGAGGCGGAATCTCAGGTACAGATACGCAGTATTTT	CASSLRGGISGTDTQYF
-	TRBV27	-	TRBJ2-1	TGTGCCAGCAGTCACGGACAGACTTCTTACAATGAGCAGTTCTTC	CASSHGQTSYNEQFF
-	TRBV19	-	TRBJ2-1	TGTGCCAGTACCCCCCGGGGGAGTACCTACAATGAGCAGTTCTTC	CASTPRGSTYNEQFF
-	TRBV27	TRBD1	TRBJ2-7	TGTGCCAGCAGTTTAGTAGGGACAGGGTTGTCCTACGAGCAGTACTTC	CASSLVGTGLSYEQYF
-	TRBV4-1	TRBD1	TRBJ2-7	TGCGCCAGCAGCCAGCAAGGGACAGGCTCCCACGAGCAGTACTTC	CASSQQGTGSHEQYF
-	TRBV11-2	-	TRBJ2-7	TGTGCCAGCAGCTCGTCCGGGACCGAAGCCTACGAGCAGTACTTC	CASSSSGTEAYEQYF
once	TRBV7-2	-	TRBJ2-7	TGTGCCAGCAGCTTAGGTTTGGTGGGCCGTTCCTACGAGCAGTACTTC	CASSLGLVGRSYEQYF
-	TRBV9	TRBD2	TRBJ2-5	TGTGCCAGCAGTGGACTAGCGGCACAAGAGACCCAGTACTTC	CASSGLAAQETQYF
-	TRBV5-1	-	TRBJ2-1	TGCGCCAGCAGCTTGCTACCAACCAACTCCTACAATGAGCAGTTCTTC	CASSLLPTNSYNEQFF
-	TRBV19	-	TRBJ2-7	TGTGCCAGTAGCCCGAGGGGGTACGAGCAGTACTTC	CASSPRGYEQYF
-	TRBV27	TRBD1	TRBJ1-2	TGTGCCAGCAGTTCTCCCGGGACAGGTCTCCTTGAGGGCTACACCTTC	CASSSPGTGLLEGYTF
-	TRBV10-2	-	TRBJ1-2	TGCGCCAGCAGTGGGGACGGATATGGCTACACCTTC	CASSGDGYGYTF
-	TRBV25-1	TRBD1	TRBJ2-4	TGTGCCAGGGGGGAACAGGGACAGGGGAAAAACATTCAGTACTTC	CARGEQGQGKNIQYF
-	TRBV4-3	-	TRBJ2-1	TGCGCCAGCAGCCAAGATCAGGAGCGGTTTTTATACAATGAGCAGTTCTTC	CASSQDQERFLYNEQFF
-	TRBV27	TRBD2	TRBJ2-2	TGTGCCAGCAGTTTCCAGATCCCCCTTCGGACTAGCGGGAGTACCGGGGAGCTGTTTTTT	CASSFQIPLRTSGSTGELFF
once	TRBV5-1	TRBD1	TRBJ2-7	TGCGCCAGCAGCGGAACAAGGGGGCCGGTAGACGAGCAGTACTTC	CASSGTRGPVDEQYF
few	TRBV27	-	TRBJ1-1	TGTGCCAGCAGTCTCGGGCGGAACACTGAAGCTTTCTTT	CASSLGRNTEAFF
once	TRBV10-3	TRBD1	TRBJ1-2	TGTGCCATCAGTGAGTCAGGGACAGGCGATGGCTACACCTTC	CAISESGTGDGYTF
-	TRBV9	-	TRBJ1-2	TGTGCCAGCAGCCCAGGGGACACCAACTATGGCTACACCTTC	CASSPGDTNYGYTF
-	TRBV7-9	-	TRBJ2-3	TGTGCCAGCAGCCTCCTAGGGCTCCCTAGGGGGGGAGATACGCAGTATTTT	CASSLLGLPRGGDTQYF